The 3 T cell receptor beta chains listed next were all sequenced from one sample in a study of early T cells in non-severe SARS-CoV-2 infection (dated by TCRdb to the early 2020s). Libraries were made using 5' RACE. Sequencing was performed on a NextSeq 500. TCRdb trimmed the raw reads at Q25, called clones with MiXCR and kept productive beta chains. Every CDR3 protein is listed once, alongside the most common genes and DNA of its rows. For this sample there are roughly 60,000 distinct CDR3 sequences; roughly 8.4% appear just once. The ten largest clones represent under 3.5% of the sample. Sequenced: whole blood. The source is an adult who was a healthcare worker with PCR-confirmed SARS-CoV-2 infection or an uninfected control (not recorded which).

Details on this clonotype: Sequence at one end of the junction differs from germline and may be a read error. The chain links TRBV2 to TRBJ1-6; 7 positions match TRBD1. Germline CDR1 is SNHLY and CDR2 is FYNNEI. The CDR3 totals 15 residues. This CDR3 is CVSRAGTAIGSPLHF. The CDR3 DNA sequence: TGTGTCAGCAGAGCCGGGACAGCCATTGGTTCACCCCTCCACTTT.

A few counts support this clonotype. This chain uses TRBV18 with TRBJ1-2; a weak D match, TRBD1 (5 bases). The CDR3 has 14 amino acids. Germline V gives CDR1 KGHSH, CDR2 LQKENI. The ends were cut back, 2 bases at V and 3 bases at J, with 10 bases in the middle. The CDR3 here is CASSPTGTDYGYTF. CDR3 DNA: TGTGCCAGCTCACCAACTGGGACGGACTATGGCTACACCTTC.

This clonotype was detected ten times or more. V is TRBV4-1 and J is TRBJ2-1; D uncertain. The germline V gene has CDR1 MGHRA and CDR2 YSYEKL. V lost 3 bases and J lost 5, with 11 bases in between. The CDR3 loop spans 14 amino acids. In DNA form, the CDR3 reads TGCGCCAGCAGCCACCCGGCCGGAGACAATGAGCAGTTCTTC. It yields the protein CASSHPAGDNEQFF.